Listed below are T cell receptor beta chains from one sample, sequenced in a study of a mutant IDH1 vaccine in newly diagnosed glioma. These receptors are not linked to any known antigen. Profiled with immunoSEQ multiplex PCR; TCRdb holds only in-frame clones, not every one. The table records 9,500 to 12,000 clones, approximately 88% of them present only once. The sequencing used PBMCs, collected from a glioma patient whose treatment included an IDH1 peptide vaccine. The receptor set was obtained from a woman aged 35 to 49 with glioma. Some clones in this sample may be carry-over from other donors' samples. Both conserved end residues are trimmed from each CDR3. Each record gives: V gene, J gene, CDR3 protein.

>TRBV30|TRBJ1-4
AGGQGNEKLF
>TRBV6-5|TRBJ2-2
ASSYRLAGDPGELF
>TRBV11-1|TRBJ2-1
ASSLRVSSYNEQF
>TRBV4-2|TRBJ1-5
ASSQIRSGTGGSQPQH
>TRBV28|TRBJ2-2
ASQKNTGELF
>TRBV4-2|TRBJ1-2
ASSQELGSYGYT
>TRBV27|TRBJ1-2
ASSLVEGASGYT
>TRBV19|TRBJ1-5
ASSKGAGRQPQH
>TRBV10-3|TRBJ1-1
AISERQGNTEAF
>TRBV19|TRBJ1-5
ASSNSGTEVGRPQH
>TRBV5-1|TRBJ2-3
ASSLQAGAGDTQY
>TRBV7-9|TRBJ1-1
ASSLRNPEDTEAF
>TRBV27|TRBJ2-1
ASRLFPWTGGRDEQF
>TRBV7-8|TRBJ2-7
ASSLVLRTSGYEQY
>TRBV7-2|TRBJ1-2
ASSRQGGGNYGYT
>TRBV5-1|TRBJ2-5
ASRYYGTTKETQY
>TRBV27|TRBJ2-7
ASSPRGLSTFKIGEQY
>TRBV6-1|TRBJ2-7
ASSEARQTLTYEQY
>TRBV30|TRBJ2-7
AWSRSGYEQY
>TRBV30|NA
AWSPGGRFEQY
>TRBV29-1|TRBJ2-5
SVVRTEETQY
>TRBV5-1|TRBJ1-3
ASSLGHVGNTIY
>TRBV10-3|TRBJ1-6
AISGRARNSPLH
>TRBV6-5|TRBJ2-7
ASSYSRGRYYEQY
>TRBV7-6|TRBJ2-7
ASSLATEPYYEQY
>TRBV11-2|TRBJ1-1
ASSLDAGFASTAF
>TRBV7-9|TRBJ2-7
ASSLSDGPVEQY
>TRBV5-1|TRBJ1-1
ASSLTGGNTEAF
>TRBV5-1|TRBJ1-2
ASSLDVGGGRGYT
>TRBV5-4|TRBJ1-4
ASSLEDNEKLF
>TRBV28|TRBJ1-1
ASRETGRNTEAF
>TRBV11-2|TRBJ1-2
ASSLEGGLNYGYT
>TRBV2|TRBJ2-2
ASSSGGITGELF
>TRBV6-5|TRBJ2-7
ASSHRGAGGYEQY
>TRBV19|TRBJ2-3
ASSSGSATWGSQY
>TRBV30|TRBJ2-1
AWSFASGSYNEQF
>TRBV21-1|TRBJ1-5
ASSIRVQGRAQH
>TRBV5-4|TRBJ2-5
ASSLTGGGGETQY
>TRBV7-9|TRBJ1-1
ASSSLGRTNTEAF
>TRBV9|TRBJ1-1
ASSAGALGPTEAF
>TRBV11-2|TRBJ1-1
ASTLISAGMNTEAF
>TRBV5-1|TRBJ1-1
ASSLAQGLHTEAF
>TRBV2|TRBJ1-1
ASSEDFREMNTEAF
>TRBV15|TRBJ1-4
ATRRGQGPTNEKLF
>TRBV7-9|TRBJ2-5
ASSPWDIGETQY
>TRBV5-1|TRBJ2-5
ASSLASDQETQY
>TRBV4-1|TRBJ2-1
ASSGGVAGGPGEQF
>TRBV11-1|TRBJ2-7
ASSLGGRDEQY
>TRBV5-1|TRBJ2-7
ASSLRRGTYEQY
>TRBV11-3|TRBJ1-1
ASSIGGDTEAF
>TRBV5-5|TRBJ2-3
ASSSYRGRVADTQY
>TRBV4-1|TRBJ2-3
ASSQELAQDTQY
>TRBV6-6|TRBJ1-4
ASSPAGGGNEKLF